The clone carrying this T cell receptor beta chain was counted at least ten times. The target antigen is unknown. Total RNA, at least 6 micrograms per sample, was extracted from PBMCs. With 7 bases removed from V and 1 base from J, the gap between germline ends came to 13 bases. This CDR3 has 14 residues. This entry belongs to a study of blood T cells in healthy people across ages. Study results and limitations: The long-lived group displayed more naive CD4+ cells, plus higher diversity, than the aged donors did.

The authors ran a second PCR of about 6 to 11 cycles using a sample-barcoded 5' primer and a J-beta primer mix. Each sample yielded at least 3 million CDR3-containing paired-end reads. A single record per CDR3 protein comes from TCRdb applying MiXCR to the 5' RACE reads. Counted here are hundreds of thousands of distinct CDR3 sequences, about 50% occurring once; the ten biggest clones make up about 13%. This receptor was identified in an elderly woman in good health. Sequenced material: blood. V usage is TRBV12-3 or TRBV12-4 and J usage is TRBJ1-2; D is possibly TRBD1 (6 bases). DNA of the CDR3: TGTGCCAGCAAAACCGGGACACATAACTATGGCTACACCTTC. Encoded protein: CASKTGTHNYGYTF.